This TCR beta chain was retrieved from a study of chemoradiotherapy in HPV16-positive cancers. Study overall: Candidate HPV-specific T-cell clones and common TCR motifs came from functional assays in a couple of HPV16-positive patients. Study observations and caveats: The functional HPV-specific definition rests on just a couple of HPV16-positive patients. HPV-responsive T-cell expansion during chemoradiotherapy was linked to improved recurrence-free survival in HPV16-positive patients.

Germline CDR1 is SEHNR and CDR2 is FQNEAQ (reference sequence). The length of the CDR3 is 14 residues. Trimming took 4 bases from V and 4 from J; bases not matched to a gene: 1. Repertoires were sampled repeatedly during chemoradiotherapy. Sequenced by immunoSEQ multiplex PCR; TCRdb stores in-frame clones only, minus some. The sample consists of under 40,000 clones, roughly nine tenths of them appearing once. With respect to this clone: Its target is unknown.

This TCR derives from a human donor with HPV-associated anogenital cancer. The chain couples TRBV7-9 to TRBJ1-2; 12 bases match TRBD1. Specimen: blood, collected from a patient who underwent chemoradiotherapy. This CDR3 reads CASSSGQGAYGYTF. The DNA of the CDR3 is TGTGCCAGCAGCTCGGGACAGGGGGCCTATGGCTACACCTTC.